This TCR beta chain derives from a study of read filtering for tumor transcriptome and immune sequencing. Study-wide context: After DNase treatment, RNA was made into whole-transcriptome libraries. Points from the study as a whole: Roughly 80% of IR-seq clonotypes had one read, totaling around 3.5% of reads; RNA-seq: 74.6% and 44.6%. Without single-read clonotypes, shared clonotype proportions correlated more between IR-seq and RNA-seq.

This clonotype occurred many times. Antigen: not known. From 400 to 450 ng of RNA, a library with molecular barcoded alpha/delta and beta/gamma adaptors was made. TCRdb processed the reads anew with MiXCR; each CDR3 protein has one entry. Among 50,000 or so distinct CDR3 sequences listed, around 12% were seen once. The V gene's germline CDR1 is MNHEY and CDR2 SMNVEV (reference sequence). The CDR3 consists of 15 residues. The trim removed 6 bases at V and 1 base at J, leaving 8 bases unmatched. The chain uses TRBV27 and TRBJ1-1; 7 bases are shared with TRBD1. Sequencing used a population of CD138-negative cells sorted from bone marrow. This clonotype originated in a donor aged 40 or over with multiple myeloma. The CDR3 sequence is CASRRTDRENTEAFF. The CDR3 bases are TGTGCCAGCAGACGCACCGACAGGGAGAACACTGAAGCTTTCTTT.